This T cell receptor beta chain was obtained from a study of T cell responses to AZD1222 COVID-19 vaccine. Study-level results: Among AZD1222 vaccinees, only 5 to 7 were seropositive at baseline. Donors were largely white British and mainly female; clonal diversity was possibly underestimated. Spike was spanned by vaccine-associated CD4 TCRs, with dominance at 160-218 and 743-854.

Sequencing used immunoSEQ multiplex PCR; TCRdb keeps in-frame clones, though not all of them. The table lists 110,000 or so clones, roughly 88% of them singletons. As regards this clone: Its antigen is not identified.

V lost 4 bases to trimming and J lost 0 bases; unmatched junction nucleotides: 8. The germline V gene encodes CDR1 KGHSH and CDR2 LQKENI. CDR3 length: 16 amino acids. This receptor was taken from an adult in good health. The sample in question was peripheral blood, obtained on day 0 of AZD1222 vaccination. This chain joins TRBV18 and TRBJ1-1; 7 bases map to TRBD1. Here the CDR3 reads CASSRQGRIVNTEAFF. The CDR3 DNA is TGTGCCAGCTCACGACAGGGTAGAATTGTGAACACTGAAGCTTTCTTT.